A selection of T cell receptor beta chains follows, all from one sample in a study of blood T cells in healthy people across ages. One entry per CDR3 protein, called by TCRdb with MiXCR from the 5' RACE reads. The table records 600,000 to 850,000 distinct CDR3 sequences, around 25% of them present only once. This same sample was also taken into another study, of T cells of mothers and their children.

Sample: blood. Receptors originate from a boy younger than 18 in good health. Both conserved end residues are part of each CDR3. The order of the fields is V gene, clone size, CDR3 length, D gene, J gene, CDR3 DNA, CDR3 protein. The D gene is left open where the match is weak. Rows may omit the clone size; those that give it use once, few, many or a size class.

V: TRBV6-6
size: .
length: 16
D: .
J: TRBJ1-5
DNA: TGTGCCAGCAGTTACACAGCACAGGGTCGCAATCAGCCCCAGCATTTT
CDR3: CASSYTAQGRNQPQHF

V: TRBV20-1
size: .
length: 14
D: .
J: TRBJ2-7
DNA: TGCAGTGCTAGAGAAATTGGAGTGAGCTACGAGCAGTACTTC
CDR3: CSAREIGVSYEQYF

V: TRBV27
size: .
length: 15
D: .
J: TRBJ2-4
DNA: TGTGCCAGCAGTGTCGACAGGTCGGCCAAAAACATTCAGTACTTC
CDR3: CASSVDRSAKNIQYF

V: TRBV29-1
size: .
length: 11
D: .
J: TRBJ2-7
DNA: TGCAGCGTTGTTTTGGGCTACGAGCAGTACTTC
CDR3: CSVVLGYEQYF

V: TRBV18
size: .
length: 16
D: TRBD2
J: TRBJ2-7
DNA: TGTGCCAGCTCACCACAGATAGCGGGAGCAACCTACGAGCAGTACTTC
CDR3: CASSPQIAGATYEQYF

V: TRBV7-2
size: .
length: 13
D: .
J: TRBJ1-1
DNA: TGTGCCAGCAGCCCGTATATGAACACTGAAGCTTTCTTT
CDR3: CASSPYMNTEAFF

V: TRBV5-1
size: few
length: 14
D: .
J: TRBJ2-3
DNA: TGCGCCAGCAGCTTGGGGGGTTTGGCAGATACGCAGTATTTT
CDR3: CASSLGGLADTQYF

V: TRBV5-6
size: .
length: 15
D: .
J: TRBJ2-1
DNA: TGTGCCAGCAGCTTGGCTCCCCCTAGTCACAATGAGCAGTTCTTC
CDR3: CASSLAPPSHNEQFF

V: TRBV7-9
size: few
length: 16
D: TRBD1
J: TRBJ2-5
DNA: TGTGCCAGCAGCTTCCCTGGACAGGGAGAGAAAGAGACCCAGTACTTC
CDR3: CASSFPGQGEKETQYF

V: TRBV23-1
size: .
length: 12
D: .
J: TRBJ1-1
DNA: TGCGCCAGCATGGGGTCGGGGACTGAAGCTTTCTTT
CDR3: CASMGSGTEAFF

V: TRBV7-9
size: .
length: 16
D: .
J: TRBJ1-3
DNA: TGTGCCAGCAGCTTAAGAGGTGGGGACTCTGGAAACACCATATATTTT
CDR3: CASSLRGGDSGNTIYF

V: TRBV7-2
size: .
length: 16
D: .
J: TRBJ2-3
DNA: TGTGCCAGCAGCTTAGTCGGCATATCCCGCACAGATACGCAGTATTTT
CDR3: CASSLVGISRTDTQYF

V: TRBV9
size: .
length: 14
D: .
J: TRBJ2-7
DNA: TGTGCCAGCAGCGTAGCGACAGCAGGCTACGAGCAGTACTTC
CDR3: CASSVATAGYEQYF

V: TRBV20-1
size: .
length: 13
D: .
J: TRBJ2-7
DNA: TGCAGTGCTAGAAAGGCGGCAGGGTACGAGCAGTACTTC
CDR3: CSARKAAGYEQYF

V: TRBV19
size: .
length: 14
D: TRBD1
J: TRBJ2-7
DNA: TGTGCCAGTAGTATGGGGGACAGCTACTACGAGCAGTACTTC
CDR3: CASSMGDSYYEQYF

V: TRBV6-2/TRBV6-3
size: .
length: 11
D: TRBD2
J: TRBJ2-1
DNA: TGTGCCAGCAGTCACGGGACTAGTGTGATCTTC
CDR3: CASSHGTSVIF

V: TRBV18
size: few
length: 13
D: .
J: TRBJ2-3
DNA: TGTGCCAGCTCACCACCGGAGTTAGATACGCAGTATTTT
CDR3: CASSPPELDTQYF

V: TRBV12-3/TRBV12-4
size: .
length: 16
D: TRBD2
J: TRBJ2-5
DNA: TGTGCCAGCAGCGGACTAGCGGGGGGATACCAAGAGACCCAGTACTTC
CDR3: CASSGLAGGYQETQYF

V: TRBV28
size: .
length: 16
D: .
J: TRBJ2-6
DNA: TGTGCCAGCAGTTTAGACCGGAACTCTGGGGCCAACGTCCTGACTTTC
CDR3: CASSLDRNSGANVLTF

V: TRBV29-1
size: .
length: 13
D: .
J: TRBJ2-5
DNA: TGCAGCGTTGAATGGGGTAGCATGGAGACCCAGTACTTC
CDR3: CSVEWGSMETQYF

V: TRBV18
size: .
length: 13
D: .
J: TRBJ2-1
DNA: TGTGCCAGCTCACCCGGGCGGACCAATGAGCAGTTCTTC
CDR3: CASSPGRTNEQFF

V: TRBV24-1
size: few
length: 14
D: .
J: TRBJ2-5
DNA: TGTGCCACCAGTGATCCAACGTATCAAGAGACCCAGTACTTC
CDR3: CATSDPTYQETQYF

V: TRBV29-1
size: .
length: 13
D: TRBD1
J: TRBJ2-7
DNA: TGCAGCGTTTCCAGGACAGGATTAAACGAGCAGTACTTC
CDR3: CSVSRTGLNEQYF

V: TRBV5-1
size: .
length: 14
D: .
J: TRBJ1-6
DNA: TGCGCCAGCAGCGAGGGCCCCCTATTAGGACCCCTCCACTTT
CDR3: CASSEGPLLGPLHF

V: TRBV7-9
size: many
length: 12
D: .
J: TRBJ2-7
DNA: TGTGCCAGCAGTCGGGGCTCCTACGAGCAGTACTTC
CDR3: CASSRGSYEQYF

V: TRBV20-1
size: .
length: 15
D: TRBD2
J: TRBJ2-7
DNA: TGCAGTGCTAGAGGGACTAGCGGGAATCCCTACGAGCAGTACTTC
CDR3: CSARGTSGNPYEQYF

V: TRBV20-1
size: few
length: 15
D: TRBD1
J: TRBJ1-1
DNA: TGCAGTGCTAGAGATTTTGGGACAGCCAACACTGAAGCTTTCTTT
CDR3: CSARDFGTANTEAFF

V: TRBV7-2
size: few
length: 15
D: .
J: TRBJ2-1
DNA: TGTGCCAGCAGCGGCGGGACAGCATCCTACAATGAGCAGTTCTTC
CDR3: CASSGGTASYNEQFF

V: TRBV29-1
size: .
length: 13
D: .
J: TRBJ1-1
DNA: TGCAGCGTTGATCGGACCAGATCTTCTGAAGCCTTCTTT
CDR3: CSVDRTRSSEAFF

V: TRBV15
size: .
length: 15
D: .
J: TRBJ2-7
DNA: TGTGCCACCAGCCCTCGGCTTGGGAGCTCCTACGAGCAGTACTTC
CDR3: CATSPRLGSSYEQYF